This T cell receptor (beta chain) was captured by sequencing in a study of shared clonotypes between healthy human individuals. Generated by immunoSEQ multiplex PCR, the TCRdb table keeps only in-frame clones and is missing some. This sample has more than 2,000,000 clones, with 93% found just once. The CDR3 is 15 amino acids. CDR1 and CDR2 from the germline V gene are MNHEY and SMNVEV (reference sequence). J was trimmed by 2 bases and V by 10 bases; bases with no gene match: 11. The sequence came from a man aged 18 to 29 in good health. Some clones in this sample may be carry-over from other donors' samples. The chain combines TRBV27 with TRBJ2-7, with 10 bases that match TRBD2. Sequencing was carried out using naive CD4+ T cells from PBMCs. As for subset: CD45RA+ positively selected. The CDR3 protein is CATQTGGLAAYEQYF. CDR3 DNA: TGTGCCACACAAACCGGCGGACTAGCGGCCTACGAGCAGTACTTC.